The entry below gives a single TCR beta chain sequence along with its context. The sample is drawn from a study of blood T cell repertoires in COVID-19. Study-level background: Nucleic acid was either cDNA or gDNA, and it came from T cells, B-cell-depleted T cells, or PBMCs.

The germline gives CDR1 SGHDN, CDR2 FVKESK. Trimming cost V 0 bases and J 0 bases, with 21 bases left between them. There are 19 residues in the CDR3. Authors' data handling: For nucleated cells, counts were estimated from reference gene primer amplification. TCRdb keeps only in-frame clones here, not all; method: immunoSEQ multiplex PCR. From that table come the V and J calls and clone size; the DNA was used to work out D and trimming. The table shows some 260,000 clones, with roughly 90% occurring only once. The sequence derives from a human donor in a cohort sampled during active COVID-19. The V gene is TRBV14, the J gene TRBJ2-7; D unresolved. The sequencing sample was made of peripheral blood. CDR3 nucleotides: TGTGCCAGCAGCCAAGAAGAGACACGAACCGGTCTGAGCTCCTACGAGCAGTACTTC. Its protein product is CASSQEETRTGLSSYEQYF.